This section outlines one T cell receptor (beta chain) sequence together with its context. Its antigen remains unidentified. This specimen comes from a study of chemoradiotherapy in HPV16-positive cancers. Germline V lookup: CDR1 MNHEY, CDR2 SVGAGI. Trimming took 0 bases from V and 7 from J; bases not matched to a gene: 7. This CDR3 has 16 amino acids. Points from the study as a whole: Non-HPV-specific T cells did not expand in tumors during treatment, whereas candidate HPV-specific clones and E7-related motifs did. Better recurrence-free survival went with HPV-responsive T-cell expansion in HPV16-positive patients.

TCRdb keeps only in-frame clones here, not all; method: immunoSEQ multiplex PCR. Among about 24,000 clones listed, 87% were seen once. The source of this sequence is a human donor with HPV-associated anogenital cancer. Sequences were derived from blood, sampled from a patient who underwent chemoradiotherapy. The genes are TRBV6-5 and TRBJ1-1, with TRBD1 matching over 11 bases. In nucleotides, the CDR3 is TGTGCCAGCAGTTACTCGCTTTGGGACAGGGGGATTGAAGCTTTCTTT. Its protein product is CASSYSLWDRGIEAFF.